This T cell receptor beta chain stems from a study of beta chain features in type 1 diabetes. About this clone itself: The antigen is undetermined.

Regarding the study as a whole: Insertions at VDJ junctions were less frequent in type 1 diabetes patients. These patients also deleted more nucleotides at the same junctions.

What was sequenced were expressed TCRB transcripts, since all of the isolated RNA had been reverse transcribed. The data were produced by immunoSEQ multiplex PCR, yet TCRdb's version contains in-frame clones alone and is incomplete. The sample records about 270,000 clones, about 14% being singletons. The germline V gene has CDR1 SGHVS and CDR2 FNYEAQ. Trimming removed 10 bases at V and 0 bases at J, with 10 bases between. The CDR3 has 13 residues. This sequence originates from a woman between 40 and 55 years old in good health. Sequencing used naive CD4+ T cells from blood. The chain combines TRBV7-6 with TRBJ1-5, with unresolved D. CDR3 in amino acids: CATARLSNQPQHF. The CDR3 DNA follows: TGTGCCACCGCCAGGCTTAGCAATCAGCCCCAGCATTTT.